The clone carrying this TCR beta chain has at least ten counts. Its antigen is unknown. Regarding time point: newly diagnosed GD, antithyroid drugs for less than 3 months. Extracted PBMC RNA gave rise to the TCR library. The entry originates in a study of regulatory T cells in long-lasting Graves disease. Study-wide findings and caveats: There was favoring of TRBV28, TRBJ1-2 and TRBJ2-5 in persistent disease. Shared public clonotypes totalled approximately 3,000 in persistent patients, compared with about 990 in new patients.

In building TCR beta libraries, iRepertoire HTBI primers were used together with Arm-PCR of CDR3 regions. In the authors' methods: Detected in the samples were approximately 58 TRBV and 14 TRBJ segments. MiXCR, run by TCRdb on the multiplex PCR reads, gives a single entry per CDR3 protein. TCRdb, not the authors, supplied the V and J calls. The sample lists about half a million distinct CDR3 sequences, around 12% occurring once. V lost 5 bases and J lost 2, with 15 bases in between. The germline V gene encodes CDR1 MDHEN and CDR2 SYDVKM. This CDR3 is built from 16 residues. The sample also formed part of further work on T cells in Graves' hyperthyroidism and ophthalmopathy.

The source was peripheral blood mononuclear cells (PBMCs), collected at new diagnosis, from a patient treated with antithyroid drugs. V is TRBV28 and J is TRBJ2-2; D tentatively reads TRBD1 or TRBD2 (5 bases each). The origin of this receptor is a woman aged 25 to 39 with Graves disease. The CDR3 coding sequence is TGTGCCAGCAGTCCCATCGGGGCGGTAAACACCGGGGAGCTGTTTTTT. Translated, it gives CASSPIGAVNTGELFF.